The present TCR beta chain was sequenced within a study of T cells in Graves' hyperthyroidism and ophthalmopathy. Researchers amplified the TCR beta CDR3 regions from RNA transcripts. The HTBI set primed first-round TCR CDR3 RT-PCR. TCRdb itself ran the multiplex PCR reads through MiXCR, one entry per CDR3 protein. The data show about 250,000 distinct CDR3 sequences, 15% seen once. This clonotype was counted many times. Antigen: not known. Study-wide results and caveats: Ophthalmopathy and stable hyperthyroidism were told apart by a 13 V-J model. Ophthalmopathy got predicted by the model a median 6.5 months before its onset.

Trimming removed 8 bases from V and 6 bases from J; junction bases left unmatched: 6. The CDR3 covers 13 residues. CDR1 and CDR2 (germline): MNHNS, SASEGT. Those with hyperthyroidism were 18 to 65 years old, newly diagnosed, and ill for under 2 months. The sequence came from a woman in her forties or fifties with Graves' hyperthyroidism that later progressed to Graves' ophthalmopathy. The rearrangement joins TRBV6-1 to TRBJ1-1; 10 positions agree with TRBD1. The sequencing input was blood. CDR3 coding DNA: TGTGCCAGCGCGGACAGGGGGTTCTCTGAAGCTTTCTTT. Its translation: CASADRGFSEAFF.